The clone carrying this T cell receptor (beta chain) was observed at least ten times. Its antigen is unidentified. These data come from a study of response to subunit inactivated influenza vaccine. Study conclusions and caveats: Each seasonal influenza vaccination recruits few new T cells, the authors suggested.

Germline trimming cut 3 bases from V and 0 bases from J; bases unmatched to any gene: 6. The germline V gene encodes CDR1 SGHVS and CDR2 FQNEAQ. This CDR3 has 17 amino acids. TCRdb reanalysed the RT-PCR reads using MiXCR and keeps one entry per CDR3 protein. The sample includes about half a million distinct CDR3 sequences, 11% seen only once; the top ten take roughly 12%. The chain uses TRBV7-8 and TRBJ2-7; 12 nucleotides align to TRBD2. The source of this sequence is a man between 45 and 60 years old who received an inactivated influenza vaccine. The sample was PBMCs from blood, taken 45 days after vaccination. CDR3 residues: CASSLPASGGASYEQYF. The CDR3 nucleotides read TGTGCCAGCAGCTTGCCCGCTAGCGGGGGGGCCTCCTACGAGCAGTACTTC.